The 6 T cell receptor beta chains below were found in one sample sequenced in a study of blood T cell repertoires in COVID-19. Libraries were prepared by immunoSEQ multiplex PCR; TCRdb keeps only in-frame clonotypes and omits some of them. The sample contains over 150,000 clones, approximately 80% of which appear only once. The sample comprised peripheral blood. The receptors derive from a woman aged 40 to 50 with COVID-19, enrolled during active disease.

J is TRBJ1-2 and V is TRBV27; 8 nucleotides line up with TRBD1. The germline V gene has CDR1 MNHEY and CDR2 SMNVEV (reference sequence). CDR3 size: 14 residues. J was trimmed by 8 bases and V by 2 bases; bases with no gene match: 7. The CDR3 sequence is CASSLRHRDRGYTF. The CDR3 DNA sequence: TGTGCCAGCAGTTTACGACACCGGGACAGGGGCTACACCTTC.

The chain recombines TRBV2 with TRBJ1-5; a possible D gene is TRBD1 (5 bases). Trimming pared 7 bases from V and 0 bases from J, leaving 13 bases between. The germline CDR1 and CDR2 sequences are SNHLY and FYNNEI. CDR3 length: 15 amino acids. The chain's CDR3 is CASTTDTNSNQPQHF. The CDR3 DNA follows: TGTGCCAGCACAACGGACACTAATAGCAATCAGCCCCAGCATTTT.

The V and J genes are TRBV5-5 and TRBJ2-1, with a weak D call TRBD2 (5 bases). V lost 9 bases, J lost 9 bases, and 13 bases lay in between. CDR3 length equals 11 residues. Germline V CDR1 and CDR2: SGHKS, YYEKEE (reference sequence). The CDR3 DNA follows: TGTGCCAACTCGGGGTCCGGTGAGCAGTTCTTC. Encoded protein: CANSGSGEQFF.

The chain links TRBV24-1 to TRBJ2-1, with a weak D call TRBD1 (5 bases). The V and J ends lost 9 bases and 3 bases respectively, with 11 bases between them. The CDR3 loop spans 13 amino acids. CDR1 KGHDR and CDR2 SFDVKD come from the germline V gene. CDR3 sequence reads: CATQGIDYNEQFF. CDR3 sequence (DNA): TGTGCCACCCAGGGTATCGACTACAATGAGCAGTTCTTC.

This clone was detected only once. The chain recombines TRBV19 with TRBJ1-3; TRBD1 matches 8 bases. Germline V CDR1 and CDR2: LNHDA, SQIVND (reference sequence). The CDR3 covers 15 residues. The trim removed 3 bases at V and 4 bases at J, leaving 5 bases unmatched. The CDR3 loop is CASSIRQGAGNTIYF. As DNA, the CDR3 is TGTGCCAGTAGTATCCGGCAGGGGGCCGGAAACACCATATATTTT.

The V gene is TRBV7-2, the J gene TRBJ1-6; unclear D gene. This CDR3 has 16 residues. Trimming took 5 bases from V and 0 from J, leaving 11 bases between them. Looked up from germline, CDR1 is SGHTA and CDR2 is FQGNSA. CDR3 sequence reads: CASSEERSSYNSPLHF. The CDR3 DNA reads TGTGCCAGCAGCGAAGAACGGAGCTCCTATAATTCACCCCTCCACTTT. The full variable domain, completed using reference TRBV7-2 and TRBJ1-6, is GAGVSQSPSNKVTEKGKDVELRCDPISGHTALYWYRQSLGQGLEFLIYFQGNSAPDKSGLPSDRFSAERTGGSVSTLTIQRTQQEDSAVYLCASSEERSSYNSPLHFGNGTRLTVT.